Listed below are T cell receptor beta chains from one sample, sequenced in a study of T cell repertoires in cytomegalovirus infection. TCRdb called the reads again in MiXCR, with one record for every CDR3 protein. The sample holds some 350,000 distinct CDR3 sequences, approximately 30% seen once. Antigens of these TCRs are unknown. Source: cultured PBMCs, taken from culture after CMV antigen stimulation. The receptors here all came from a human donor in good health (CMV status not recorded). Some clones in this sample may be carry-over from other donors' samples. Both conserved end residues are part of each CDR3. D genes are given only for firm matches. The listing skips clone size in some rows; elsewhere it reads once, few, many or a size class.

CDR3aa: CASSLKFRDTAPNYGYTF
CDR3nt: TGTGCCAGCAGCTTAAAATTCCGGGACACAGCCCCGAACTATGGCTACACCTTC
v_gene: TRBV7-8
d_gene: NA
abundance: NA
j_gene: TRBJ1-2
len: 18

CDR3aa: CAWNSGRRTGELFF
CDR3nt: TGTGCCTGGAATAGCGGGAGACGAACCGGGGAGCTGTTTTTT
v_gene: TRBV30
d_gene: TRBD2
abundance: few
j_gene: TRBJ2-2
len: 14

CDR3aa: CASSKDVWGRTYEQYF
CDR3nt: TGTGCCAGCAGCAAAGACGTATGGGGTAGAACTTACGAGCAGTACTTC
v_gene: TRBV11-2
d_gene: NA
abundance: few
j_gene: TRBJ2-7
len: 16

CDR3aa: CASSFAGMTDTQYF
CDR3nt: TGTGCCAGCAGCTTCGCGGGGATGACAGATACGCAGTATTTT
v_gene: TRBV11-2
d_gene: NA
abundance: many
j_gene: TRBJ2-3
len: 14

CDR3aa: CASLREQNSPLHF
CDR3nt: TGTGCCAGCCTCAGGGAGCAGAATTCACCCCTCCACTTT
v_gene: TRBV2
d_gene: NA
abundance: NA
j_gene: TRBJ1-6
len: 13

CDR3aa: CASSLGGAEQFF
CDR3nt: TGTGCCAGCAGTCTGGGAGGGGCTGAGCAGTTCTTC
v_gene: TRBV27
d_gene: TRBD2
abundance: NA
j_gene: TRBJ2-1
len: 12

CDR3aa: CASSSRGLGGFEVNTEAFF
CDR3nt: TGTGCCAGCAGCTCAAGGGGGTTGGGGGGCTTTGAGGTGAACACTGAAGCTTTCTTT
v_gene: TRBV7-2
d_gene: NA
abundance: many
j_gene: TRBJ1-1
len: 19

CDR3aa: CASSLGRDNEKLFF
CDR3nt: TGTGCCAGCAGCTTAGGTCGCGATAATGAAAAACTGTTTTTT
v_gene: TRBV7-2
d_gene: NA
abundance: many
j_gene: TRBJ1-4
len: 14

CDR3aa: CASSISAGLRANVLTF
CDR3nt: TGTGCCAGTAGTATATCCGCCGGACTACGGGCCAACGTCCTGACTTTC
v_gene: TRBV19
d_gene: NA
abundance: once
j_gene: TRBJ2-6
len: 16

CDR3aa: CASSLMEGLETQYF
CDR3nt: TGTGCCAGCAGCTTAATGGAGGGGCTAGAGACCCAGTACTTC
v_gene: TRBV11-2
d_gene: NA
abundance: NA
j_gene: TRBJ2-5
len: 14

CDR3aa: CASSLPPVYGYTF
CDR3nt: TGTGCCAGCAGCTTACCCCCTGTCTATGGCTACACCTTC
v_gene: TRBV7-9
d_gene: NA
abundance: NA
j_gene: TRBJ1-2
len: 13

CDR3aa: CSPQGLLVYEQYF
CDR3nt: TGCAGCCCTCAGGGACTACTGGTCTACGAGCAGTACTTC
v_gene: TRBV20-1
d_gene: TRBD2
abundance: NA
j_gene: TRBJ2-7
len: 13

CDR3aa: CASSLDATRGQTQYF
CDR3nt: TGTGCTAGCAGCTTAGACGCGACGAGGGGGCAGACCCAGTACTTC
v_gene: TRBV7-6
d_gene: TRBD1
abundance: NA
j_gene: TRBJ2-5
len: 15

CDR3aa: CSASSDRGYNEQFF
CDR3nt: TGCAGTGCTAGCTCAGACAGGGGCTACAATGAGCAGTTCTTC
v_gene: TRBV20-1
d_gene: TRBD1
abundance: NA
j_gene: TRBJ2-1
len: 14

CDR3aa: CAWRETRVAFF
CDR3nt: TGTGCCTGGAGGGAGACCAGAGTAGCTTTCTTT
v_gene: TRBV30
d_gene: NA
abundance: NA
j_gene: TRBJ1-1
len: 11

CDR3aa: CASSLDGTGGLEAFF
CDR3nt: TGTGCCAGCAGCTTAGATGGGACAGGGGGCCTTGAAGCTTTCTTT
v_gene: TRBV7-6
d_gene: TRBD1
abundance: once
j_gene: TRBJ1-1
len: 15

CDR3aa: CASSYASGRASGGELFF
CDR3nt: TGTGCCAGCAGTTACGCTAGCGGGAGGGCCAGTGGCGGGGAGCTGTTTTTT
v_gene: TRBV6-5
d_gene: TRBD2
abundance: NA
j_gene: TRBJ2-2
len: 17

CDR3aa: CASSSLGLPSGLRWDNEQFF
CDR3nt: TGTGCCAGCAGTTCCCTCGGATTGCCTAGCGGATTAAGGTGGGACAATGAGCAGTTCTTC
v_gene: TRBV27
d_gene: TRBD2
abundance: NA
j_gene: TRBJ2-1
len: 20

CDR3aa: CASSIQGAGNQPQHF
CDR3nt: TGTGCCAGCAGTATACAGGGGGCAGGCAATCAGCCCCAGCATTTT
v_gene: TRBV7-2
d_gene: TRBD1
abundance: many
j_gene: TRBJ1-5
len: 15

CDR3aa: CATSDLGTSPRDTQYF
CDR3nt: TGTGCCACCAGTGATTTGGGGACTAGTCCGAGAGATACGCAGTATTTT
v_gene: TRBV24-1
d_gene: TRBD2
abundance: few
j_gene: TRBJ2-3
len: 16

CDR3aa: CASSLETSGSNEQFF
CDR3nt: TGTGCTAGCAGCTTAGAGACTAGCGGGAGTAATGAGCAGTTCTTC
v_gene: TRBV7-6
d_gene: TRBD2
abundance: NA
j_gene: TRBJ2-1
len: 15

CDR3aa: CASRATGRGDEQYF
CDR3nt: TGTGCCAGCAGGGCGACAGGAAGGGGCGACGAGCAGTACTTC
v_gene: TRBV6-6
d_gene: NA
abundance: NA
j_gene: TRBJ2-7
len: 14

CDR3aa: CASSSTGGYGYNEQFF
CDR3nt: TGTGCCAGCAGCTCGACAGGGGGCTACGGATACAATGAGCAGTTCTTC
v_gene: TRBV7-6
d_gene: TRBD1
abundance: many
j_gene: TRBJ2-1
len: 16

CDR3aa: CASRSRTYEQYF
CDR3nt: TGTGCCAGCAGATCCCGAACTTACGAGCAGTACTTC
v_gene: TRBV12-3/TRBV12-4
d_gene: NA
abundance: NA
j_gene: TRBJ2-7
len: 12

CDR3aa: CASSFGGDSPSTDTQYF
CDR3nt: TGTGCCAGCAGTTTTGGGGGGGACTCGCCCAGCACAGATACGCAGTATTTT
v_gene: TRBV12-3/TRBV12-4
d_gene: TRBD2
abundance: NA
j_gene: TRBJ2-3
len: 17

CDR3aa: CASRKVVGNTEAFF
CDR3nt: TGTGCCAGCAGAAAGGTAGTCGGGAACACTGAAGCTTTCTTT
v_gene: TRBV6-5
d_gene: NA
abundance: few
j_gene: TRBJ1-1
len: 14

CDR3aa: CASSLGAGGAEPQHF
CDR3nt: TGTGCCAGCAGCTTGGGAGCAGGGGGTGCGGAGCCCCAGCATTTT
v_gene: TRBV7-6
d_gene: TRBD1
abundance: NA
j_gene: TRBJ1-5
len: 15

CDR3aa: CASIPWGTAMNTEAFF
CDR3nt: TGTGCCAGCATTCCATGGGGGACAGCCATGAACACTGAAGCTTTCTTT
v_gene: TRBV12-3/TRBV12-4
d_gene: TRBD1
abundance: NA
j_gene: TRBJ1-1
len: 16

CDR3aa: CASSRGLMGGNTIYF
CDR3nt: TGTGCCAGCAGCCGCGGACTGATGGGGGGAAACACCATATATTTT
v_gene: TRBV7-2
d_gene: NA
abundance: many
j_gene: TRBJ1-3
len: 15

CDR3aa: CASSLLSRAGPLQETQYF
CDR3nt: TGTGCCAGCAGCTTACTATCCCGGGCAGGGCCGCTCCAAGAGACCCAGTACTTC
v_gene: TRBV7-2
d_gene: NA
abundance: few
j_gene: TRBJ2-5
len: 18

CDR3aa: CASSPRTVGRTEAFF
CDR3nt: TGTGCCAGCAGCCCGAGGACAGTAGGAAGGACTGAAGCTTTCTTT
v_gene: TRBV28
d_gene: NA
abundance: NA
j_gene: TRBJ1-1
len: 15

CDR3aa: CASSLAGGLVHYNEQFF
CDR3nt: TGTGCCAGCAGTTTGGCGGGAGGATTGGTTCACTACAATGAGCAGTTCTTC
v_gene: TRBV12-3/TRBV12-4
d_gene: TRBD2
abundance: once
j_gene: TRBJ2-1
len: 17

CDR3aa: CSFGQGDGETQYF
CDR3nt: TGCAGCTTCGGACAGGGAGACGGAGAGACCCAGTACTTC
v_gene: TRBV29-1
d_gene: TRBD1
abundance: once
j_gene: TRBJ2-5
len: 13

CDR3aa: CASRTIWENYGYTF
CDR3nt: TGTGCCAGCAGAACCATCTGGGAGAACTATGGCTACACCTTC
v_gene: TRBV6-5
d_gene: NA
abundance: once
j_gene: TRBJ1-2
len: 14

CDR3aa: CSVDRVNYGYTF
CDR3nt: TGCAGCGTTGACAGGGTTAACTATGGCTACACCTTC
v_gene: TRBV29-1
d_gene: NA
abundance: many
j_gene: TRBJ1-2
len: 12

CDR3aa: CAWKRPGGWNTGELFF
CDR3nt: TGTGCCTGGAAAAGACCAGGGGGCTGGAACACCGGGGAGCTGTTTTTT
v_gene: TRBV12-3/TRBV12-4
d_gene: TRBD1
abundance: few
j_gene: TRBJ2-2
len: 16

CDR3aa: CASSIDRGLGFNEQFF
CDR3nt: TGTGCCAGTAGTATAGATCGGGGACTAGGGTTCAATGAGCAGTTCTTC
v_gene: TRBV19
d_gene: TRBD2
abundance: few
j_gene: TRBJ2-1
len: 16

CDR3aa: CASRLANTGELFF
CDR3nt: TGCGCCAGCCGACTAGCGAACACCGGGGAGCTGTTTTTT
v_gene: TRBV10-2
d_gene: NA
abundance: few
j_gene: TRBJ2-2
len: 13

CDR3aa: CASLGQGARGYTF
CDR3nt: TGTGCCAGCCTGGGACAGGGGGCGCGGGGCTACACCTTC
v_gene: TRBV19
d_gene: TRBD1
abundance: NA
j_gene: TRBJ1-2
len: 13

CDR3aa: CASSLTWNEQFF
CDR3nt: TGTGCCAGCAGCCTGACATGGAATGAGCAGTTCTTC
v_gene: TRBV5-8
d_gene: NA
abundance: few
j_gene: TRBJ2-1
len: 12

CDR3aa: CASSQDPGTSPSNEQFF
CDR3nt: TGCGCCAGCAGCCAAGATCCCGGAACCAGCCCGTCCAATGAGCAGTTCTTC
v_gene: TRBV4-1
d_gene: NA
abundance: NA
j_gene: TRBJ2-1
len: 17

CDR3aa: CSADPAGVHPDTQYF
CDR3nt: TGCAGTGCAGACCCAGCGGGAGTTCACCCAGATACGCAGTATTTT
v_gene: TRBV20-1
d_gene: TRBD2
abundance: few
j_gene: TRBJ2-3
len: 15

CDR3aa: CASSLRTGVTEAFF
CDR3nt: TGTGCCAGCAGCTTAAGAACCGGGGTTACTGAAGCTTTCTTT
v_gene: TRBV7-6
d_gene: NA
abundance: many
j_gene: TRBJ1-1
len: 14

CDR3aa: CASTAGASSYEQYF
CDR3nt: TGTGCCAGCACAGCGGGAGCGAGCTCCTACGAGCAGTACTTC
v_gene: TRBV6-5
d_gene: TRBD2
abundance: NA
j_gene: TRBJ2-7
len: 14